This record covers a single T cell receptor beta chain. Its antigen is currently unknown. The data are from a study of early T cells in non-severe SARS-CoV-2 infection. Study at large: Chains were unpaired, as sequencing was done on bulk RNA from unsorted whole blood.

Unique molecular identifiers were attached to individual cDNA molecules. TCRdb recomputed calls from the 5' RACE reads with MiXCR, one row per CDR3 protein. The sample has tens of thousands of distinct CDR3 sequences, roughly 9% seen once; the top ten hold roughly 20%. Trimming took 4 bases from V and 6 from J; bases not matched to a gene: 5. This CDR3 comprises 15 residues. The V gene's germline CDR1 is ENHRY and CDR2 SYGVKD. Study-wide points: VDJdb matching favored anti-spike CD8 responses, missing private and CD4 specificities.

This TCR was sampled from an adult who was a healthcare worker with PCR-confirmed SARS-CoV-2 infection or an uninfected control (not recorded which). The chain couples TRBV10-3 to TRBJ2-1; 11 bases fit TRBD2. The sequenced material came from whole blood. The CDR3 region is CAISVGSGGANEQFF. The CDR3 nucleotides are TGTGCCATCAGTGTGGGTAGCGGGGGGGCCAATGAGCAGTTCTTC.